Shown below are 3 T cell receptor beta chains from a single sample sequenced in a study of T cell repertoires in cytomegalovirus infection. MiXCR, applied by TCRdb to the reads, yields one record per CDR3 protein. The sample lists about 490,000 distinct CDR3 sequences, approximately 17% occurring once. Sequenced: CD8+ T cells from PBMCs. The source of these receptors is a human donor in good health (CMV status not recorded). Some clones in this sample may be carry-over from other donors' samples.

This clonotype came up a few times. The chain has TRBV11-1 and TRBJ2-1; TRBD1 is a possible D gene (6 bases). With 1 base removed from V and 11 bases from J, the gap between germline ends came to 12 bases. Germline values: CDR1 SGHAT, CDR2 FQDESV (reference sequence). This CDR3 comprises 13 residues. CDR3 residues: CASSLGSTGKQFF. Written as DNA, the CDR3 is TGTGCCAGCAGCTTAGGTTCGACAGGCAAGCAGTTCTTC.

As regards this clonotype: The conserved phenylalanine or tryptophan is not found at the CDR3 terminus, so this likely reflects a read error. In DNA, the CDR3 is TGTGCCAGCAGCCAAGCCCCCGGGAGTGGCTCCTACAATGAGCAGTTCTTA. It translates to CASSQAPGSGSYNEQFL. This chain uses TRBV4-2 with TRBJ2-1; the D gene is possibly TRBD2 (6 bases). In germline, CDR1 is LGHNA, CDR2 YNFKEQ. There are 17 residues in the CDR3. V lost 1 base and J lost 0, with 13 bases in between.

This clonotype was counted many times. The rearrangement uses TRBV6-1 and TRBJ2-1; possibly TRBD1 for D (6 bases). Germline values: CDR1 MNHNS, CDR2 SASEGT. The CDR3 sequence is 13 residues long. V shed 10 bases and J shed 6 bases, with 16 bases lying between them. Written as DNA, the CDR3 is TGTGCCATTCCGCAAACAGGGCTCAATGAGCAGTTCTTC. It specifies CAIPQTGLNEQFF.